A selection of T cell receptor beta chains follows, all from one sample in a study of shared clonotypes between healthy human individuals. Sequenced by immunoSEQ multiplex PCR; TCRdb stores in-frame clones only, minus some. In the table there are around 1.6 million clones, 95% to 99% of which are singletons. The sample was naive CD4+ T cells sorted from blood. These receptors were obtained from a man in his thirties or forties in good health. Both conserved end residues are part of each CDR3. D genes are given only for firm matches. Clone size is given for some rows only: seen once, a few or many times, or a class if the clone is expanded.

abundance,j_gene,d_gene,v_gene,CDR3nt,CDR3aa
.,TRBJ2-7,TRBD2,TRBV10-2,TGCGCCAGCCGGGAGGGACTAGCTTACGATCTCTCCTACGAGCAGTACTTC,CASREGLAYDLSYEQYF
.,TRBJ2-1,TRBD2,TRBV5-1,TGCGCCAGCAGCTTCTTGGGGAGCGGGAGGGTCAATGAGCAGTTCTTC,CASSFLGSGRVNEQFF
.,TRBJ1-1,.,TRBV11-2,TGTGCCAGCAGCTTTCAAATGGACACTGAAGCTTTCTTT,CASSFQMDTEAFF
.,TRBJ1-4,.,TRBV7-9,TGTGCCAGCAGTTCTCTAAGACAGCGACAAGAAAAACTGTTTTTT,CASSSLRQRQEKLFF
.,TRBJ2-3,TRBD1,TRBV11-2,TGTGCCAGCAGCTCCGACAGGGGGCTGTCAGATACGCAGTATTTT,CASSSDRGLSDTQYF
.,TRBJ2-1,TRBD2,TRBV9,TGTGCCAGCAGCGTAGACCCTCTAGCGGGAGGGCCGATCCCCCGCAATGAGCAGTTCTTC,CASSVDPLAGGPIPRNEQFF
.,TRBJ2-3,.,TRBV9,TGTGCCAGCAGCGTGGCGGTGGGCACAGATACGCAGTATTTT,CASSVAVGTDTQYF
.,TRBJ1-2,.,TRBV6-1,TGTGCCAGCAGTGAAGCGATCGGACAGTCTTGGGTTGGCTACACCTTC,CASSEAIGQSWVGYTF
.,TRBJ2-3,.,TRBV14,TGTGCCAGCAGCCAAGACAGGACTTGGTCCTCTAGCACAGATACGCAGTATTTT,CASSQDRTWSSSTDTQYF
.,TRBJ2-7,.,TRBV7-2,TGTGCCAGCAGCTTTAGGGGAGAGCAGTACTTC,CASSFRGEQYF
.,TRBJ1-5,.,TRBV5-6,TGTGCCAGCAGCCCTCTCAGGAGAAAACAGCCCCAGCATTTT,CASSPLRRKQPQHF
.,TRBJ2-5,.,TRBV5-1,TGCGCCAGCAGTCCTAGGACTACTCAAGAGACCCAGTACTTC,CASSPRTTQETQYF
.,TRBJ2-2,.,TRBV7-9,TGTGCCAGCAGGTCTCTTTGGAGGGGTGACACCGGGGAGCTGTTTTTT,CASRSLWRGDTGELFF
.,TRBJ1-2,.,TRBV28,TGTGCCAGCAGCCAACCCCCCCTAGCTAACTATGGCTACACCTTC,CASSQPPLANYGYTF
.,TRBJ1-3,.,TRBV5-4,TGTGCCAGCAGTCCCAGTGGTAGTCTGGACACCATATATTTT,CASSPSGSLDTIYF
.,TRBJ1-5,.,TRBV11-2,TGTGCCAGCAGTACAGAACCGAGGAATCAGCCCCAGCATTTT,CASSTEPRNQPQHF
.,TRBJ2-2,.,TRBV6-5,TGTGCCAGCAGTTCCCAGGACACCAACACCGGGGAGCTGTTTTTT,CASSSQDTNTGELFF
.,TRBJ1-4,TRBD1,TRBV5-1,TGCGCCAGCAGCTCGACAGGGGGCCAGAATGAAAAACTGTTTTTT,CASSSTGGQNEKLFF
.,TRBJ2-2,TRBD1,TRBV9,TGTGCCAGCAGCGAAGGGACAGGTAACACCGGGGAGCTGTTTTTT,CASSEGTGNTGELFF
.,TRBJ1-3,.,TRBV10-3,TGTGCCATCAGTGAGTGGAATACCCCTGGAAACACCATATATTTT,CAISEWNTPGNTIYF
.,TRBJ2-3,.,TRBV29-1,TGCAGCGTGGGTAGCGGAGCCTTAGATACGCAGTATTTT,CSVGSGALDTQYF
.,TRBJ2-1,.,TRBV18,TGTGCCAGCTCACCACCGGATCTGGACAGATACAATGAGCAGTTCTTC,CASSPPDLDRYNEQFF
.,TRBJ2-3,.,TRBV5-4,TGTGCCAGCAGCATGGAGAAAGATACGCAGTATTTT,CASSMEKDTQYF
.,TRBJ2-7,.,TRBV18,TGTGCCAGCTCACCATCGGTGGGGTACTACGAGCAGTACTTC,CASSPSVGYYEQYF
.,TRBJ2-1,TRBD2,TRBV4-3,TGCGCCAGCAGCCAACTACTAGCGGGAGACAATGAGCAGTTCTTC,CASSQLLAGDNEQFF
.,TRBJ2-1,TRBD2,TRBV27,TGTGCCAGCAGTTTCGTGGTAGCGGGGCCCTACAATGAGCAGTTCTTC,CASSFVVAGPYNEQFF
.,TRBJ1-5,.,TRBV28,TGTGCCAGCAGTCCCCCCCAGGGGAGTGGGGTTCAGCCCCAGCATTTT,CASSPPQGSGVQPQHF
once,TRBJ2-3,.,TRBV5-1,TGCGCCAGCAGCTTCCCGAGCCAGGGGGATACGCAGTATTTT,CASSFPSQGDTQYF
.,TRBJ2-1,TRBD2,TRBV10-1,TGCGCCAGCAGTGCCCTAGCGGGAGGTAGCAAGCAGTTCTTC,CASSALAGGSKQFF
.,TRBJ2-7,.,TRBV6-6,TGTGCCAGCAGACAGGGTCAAGGGGGCGAGCAGTACTTC,CASRQGQGGEQYF
.,TRBJ2-7,TRBD2,TRBV6-6,TGTGCCAGCAGTTACGACAGAACTAGCGGGAGCTACGAGCAGTACTTC,CASSYDRTSGSYEQYF
.,TRBJ1-5,.,TRBV28,TGTGCCAGCAGACCTCAACAGGGCAGAGTTTCTCTTCAGCCCCAGCATTTT,CASRPQQGRVSLQPQHF
.,TRBJ2-5,TRBD2,TRBV4-2,TGTGCCAGCAGCCAAGTACGGGAGCGGGGAACCCAGTACTTC,CASSQVRERGTQYF
.,TRBJ2-3,TRBD2,TRBV19,TGTGCCAGTAACCCAGGACTAGGGGCCACAGATACGCAGTATTTT,CASNPGLGATDTQYF
.,TRBJ2-5,.,TRBV18,TGTGCCACCTCACCGGCGGGTTCGGAGACCCAGTACTTC,CATSPAGSETQYF
.,TRBJ2-2,.,TRBV5-1,TGCGCCAGCAGCGCCAACAGGGTTGGCACCGGGGAGCTGTTTTTT,CASSANRVGTGELFF
.,TRBJ1-2,.,TRBV9,TGTGCCAGCAGCGTAGGTGCAGGGTACTATGGCTACACCTTC,CASSVGAGYYGYTF
.,TRBJ1-2,TRBD1,TRBV6-5,TGTGCCAGCAGTTCTTGGGACAGGGATGGCTACACCTTC,CASSSWDRDGYTF
.,TRBJ2-4,.,TRBV19,TGTGCCAGTAGTATAGTCGGCAGGGCAATAGCCAAAAACATTCAGTACTTC,CASSIVGRAIAKNIQYF
.,TRBJ2-3,TRBD2,TRBV19,TGTGCCAGTAGTATTACTAGCGGGATCGCAGATACGCAGTATTTT,CASSITSGIADTQYF
.,TRBJ1-2,TRBD1,TRBV11-2,TGTGCCAGCAGCTTAGCCTGGACAGGTCCAACCTATGGCTACACCTTC,CASSLAWTGPTYGYTF
.,TRBJ1-5,.,TRBV6-1,TGTGCCAGCAGTGGTCAGTACAATCAGCCCCAGCATTTT,CASSGQYNQPQHF
.,TRBJ2-1,TRBD2,TRBV18,TGTGCCAGCTCTACTAAAAGCGGGAGCTCCTACAATGAGCAGTTCTTC,CASSTKSGSSYNEQFF
once,TRBJ2-1,TRBD2,TRBV5-1,TGCGCCAGCAGCACTAGACTGGGGGGGTCCTACAATGAGCAGTTCTTC,CASSTRLGGSYNEQFF